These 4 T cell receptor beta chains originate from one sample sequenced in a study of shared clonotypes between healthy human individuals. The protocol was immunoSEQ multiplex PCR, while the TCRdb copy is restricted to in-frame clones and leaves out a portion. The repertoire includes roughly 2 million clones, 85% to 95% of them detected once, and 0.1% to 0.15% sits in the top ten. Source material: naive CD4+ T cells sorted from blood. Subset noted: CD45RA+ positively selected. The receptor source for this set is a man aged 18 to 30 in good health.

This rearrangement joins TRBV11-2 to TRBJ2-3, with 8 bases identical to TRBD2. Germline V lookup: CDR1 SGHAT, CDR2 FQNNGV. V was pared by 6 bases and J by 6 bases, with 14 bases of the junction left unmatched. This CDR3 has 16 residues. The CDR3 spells CASSDDGRALRDTQYF. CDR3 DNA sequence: TGTGCCAGCAGTGATGACGGGAGGGCCTTGCGCGATACGCAGTATTTT.

CDR3 nucleotides: TGCGCCAGCAGCTGGACAGGGGAAAATCAGCCCCAGCATTTT. Translation gives CASSWTGENQPQHF. V gene TRBV5-1 combines with J gene TRBJ1-5; 9 bases are shared with TRBD1. This CDR3 spans 14 amino acids. Losses at the gene ends were 3 bases for V and 4 bases for J; bases not matched to a gene: 2. Germline CDR1 is SGHRS and CDR2 is YFSETQ.

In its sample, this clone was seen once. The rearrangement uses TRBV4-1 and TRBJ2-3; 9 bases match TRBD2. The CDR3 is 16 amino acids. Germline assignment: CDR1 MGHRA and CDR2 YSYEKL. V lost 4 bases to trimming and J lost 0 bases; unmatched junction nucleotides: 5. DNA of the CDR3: TGCGCCAGCAGCCGAAAACTAGCGGGTAGCACAGATACGCAGTATTTT. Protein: CASSRKLAGSTDTQYF.

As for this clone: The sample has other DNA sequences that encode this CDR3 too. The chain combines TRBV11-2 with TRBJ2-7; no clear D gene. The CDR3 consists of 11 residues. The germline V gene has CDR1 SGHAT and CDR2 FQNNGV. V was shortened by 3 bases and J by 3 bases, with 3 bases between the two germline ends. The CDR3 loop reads CASSFLYEQYF. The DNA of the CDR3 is TGTGCCAGCAGCTTTCTCTACGAGCAGTACTTC. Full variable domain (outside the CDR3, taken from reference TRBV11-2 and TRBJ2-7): EAGVAQSPRYKIIEKRQSVAFWCNPISGHATLYWYQQILGQGPKLLIQFQNNGVVDDSQLPKDRFSAERLKGVDSTLKIQPAKLEDSAVYLCASSFLYEQYFGPGTRLTVT.